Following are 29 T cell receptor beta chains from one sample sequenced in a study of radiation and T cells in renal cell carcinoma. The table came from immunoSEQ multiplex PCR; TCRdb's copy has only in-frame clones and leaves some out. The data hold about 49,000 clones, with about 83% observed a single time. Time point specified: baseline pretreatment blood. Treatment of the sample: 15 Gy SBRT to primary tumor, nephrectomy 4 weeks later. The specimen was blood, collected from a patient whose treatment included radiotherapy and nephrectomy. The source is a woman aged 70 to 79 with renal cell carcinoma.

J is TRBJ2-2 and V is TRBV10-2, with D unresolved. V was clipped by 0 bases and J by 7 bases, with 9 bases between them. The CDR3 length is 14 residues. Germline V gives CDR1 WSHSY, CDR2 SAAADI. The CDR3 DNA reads TGCGCCAGCAGTGAGTCAGGCGACGGCGGGGAGCTGTTTTTT. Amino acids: CASSESGDGGELFF.

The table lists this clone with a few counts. This CDR3 reads CAWSNGANTEAFF. The CDR3 DNA sequence: TGTGCCTGGAGCAACGGGGCGAACACTGAAGCTTTCTTT. The genes are TRBV30 and TRBJ1-1; a possible D gene is TRBD1 (5 bases). V was trimmed by 3 bases and J by 1 base, leaving 9 bases between them. CDR3 length equals 13 residues. The germline V gene has CDR1 GTSNPN and CDR2 SVGIG (reference sequence). The full variable domain, its missing parts supplied by reference TRBV30 and TRBJ1-1, is SQTIHQWPATLVQPVGSPLSLECTVEGTSNPNLYWYRQAAGRGLQLLFYSVGIGQISSEVPQNLSASRPQDRQFILSSKKLLLSDSGFYLCAWSNGANTEAFFGQGTRLTVV.

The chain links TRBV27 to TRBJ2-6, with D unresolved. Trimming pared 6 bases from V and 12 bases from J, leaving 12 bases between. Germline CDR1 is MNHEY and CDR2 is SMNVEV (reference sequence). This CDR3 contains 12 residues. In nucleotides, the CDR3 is TGTGCCAGCAGCTCCCGAATGTCCGTCCTGACTTTC. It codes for CASSSRMSVLTF.

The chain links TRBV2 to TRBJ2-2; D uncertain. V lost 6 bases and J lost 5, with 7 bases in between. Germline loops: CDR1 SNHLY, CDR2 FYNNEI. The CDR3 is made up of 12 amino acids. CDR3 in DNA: TGTGCCAGCAGGGTGGGGACCGGGGAGCTGTTTTTT. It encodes CASRVGTGELFF. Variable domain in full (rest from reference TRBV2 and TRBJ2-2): EPEVTQTPSHQVTQMGQEVILRCVPISNHLYFYWYRQILGQKVEFLVSFYNNEISEKSEIFDDQFSVERPDGSNFTLKIRSTKLEDSAMYFCASRVGTGELFFGEGSRLTVL.

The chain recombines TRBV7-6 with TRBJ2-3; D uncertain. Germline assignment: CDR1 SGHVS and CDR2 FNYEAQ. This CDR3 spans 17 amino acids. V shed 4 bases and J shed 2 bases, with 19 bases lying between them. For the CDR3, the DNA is TGTGCCAGCAGCTCAACAGACGGTTTCACCCACACAGATACGCAGTATTTT. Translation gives CASSSTDGFTHTDTQYF.

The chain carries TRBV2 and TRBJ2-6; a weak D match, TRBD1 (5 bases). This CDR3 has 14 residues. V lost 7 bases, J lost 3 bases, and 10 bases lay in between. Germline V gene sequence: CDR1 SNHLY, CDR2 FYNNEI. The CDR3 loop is CASTKGFGANVLTF. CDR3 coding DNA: TGTGCCAGCACCAAGGGGTTTGGGGCCAACGTCCTGACTTTC. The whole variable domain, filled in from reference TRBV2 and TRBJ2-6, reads EPEVTQTPSHQVTQMGQEVILRCVPISNHLYFYWYRQILGQKVEFLVSFYNNEISEKSEIFDDQFSVERPDGSNFTLKIRSTKLEDSAMYFCASTKGFGANVLTFGAGSRLTVL.

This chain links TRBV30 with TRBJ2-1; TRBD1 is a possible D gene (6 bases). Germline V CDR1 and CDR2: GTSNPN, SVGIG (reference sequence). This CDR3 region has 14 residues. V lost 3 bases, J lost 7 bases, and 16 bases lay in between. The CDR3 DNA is TGTGCCTGGAGCGAGACGACAGGACGGAATGAGCAGTTCTTC. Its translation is CAWSETTGRNEQFF. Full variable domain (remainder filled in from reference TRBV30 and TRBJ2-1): SQTIHQWPATLVQPVGSPLSLECTVEGTSNPNLYWYRQAAGRGLQLLFYSVGIGQISSEVPQNLSASRPQDRQFILSSKKLLLSDSGFYLCAWSETTGRNEQFFGPGTRLTVL.

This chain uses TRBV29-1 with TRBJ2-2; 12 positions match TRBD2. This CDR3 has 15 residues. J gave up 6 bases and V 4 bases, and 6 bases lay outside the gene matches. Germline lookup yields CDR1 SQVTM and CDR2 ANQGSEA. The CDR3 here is CSVGLAGDDPGELFF. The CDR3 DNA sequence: TGCAGCGTTGGACTAGCGGGGGACGATCCCGGGGAGCTGTTTTTT.

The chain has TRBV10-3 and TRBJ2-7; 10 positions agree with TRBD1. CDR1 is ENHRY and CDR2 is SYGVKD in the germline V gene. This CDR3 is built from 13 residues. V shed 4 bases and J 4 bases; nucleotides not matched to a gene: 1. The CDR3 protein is CAISAGQGYEQYF. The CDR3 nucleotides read TGTGCCATCAGTGCGGGACAGGGGTACGAGCAGTACTTC.

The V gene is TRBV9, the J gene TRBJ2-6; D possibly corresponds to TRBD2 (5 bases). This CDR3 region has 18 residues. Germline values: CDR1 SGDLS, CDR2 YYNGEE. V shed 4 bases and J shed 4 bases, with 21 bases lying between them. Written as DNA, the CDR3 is TGTGCCAGCAGCTGGCCGAGGAGGAGGCCCACCGGGGCCAACGTCCTGACTTTC. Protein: CASSWPRRRPTGANVLTF.

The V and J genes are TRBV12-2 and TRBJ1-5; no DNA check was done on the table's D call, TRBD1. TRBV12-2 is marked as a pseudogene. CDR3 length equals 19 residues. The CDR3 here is CASRCHPGQKDYSNQPQHF. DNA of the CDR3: TGTGCAAGTCGCTGCCACCCGGGACAGAAGGACTATAGCAATCAGCCCCAGCATTTT.

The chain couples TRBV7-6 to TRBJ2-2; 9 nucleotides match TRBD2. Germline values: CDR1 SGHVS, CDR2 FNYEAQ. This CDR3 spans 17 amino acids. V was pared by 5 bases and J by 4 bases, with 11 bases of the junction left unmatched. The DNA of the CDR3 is TGTGCCAGCAGCCCCAGCGGCGGGGGGGTTGGCACCGGGGAGCTGTTTTTT. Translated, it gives CASSPSGGGVGTGELFF.

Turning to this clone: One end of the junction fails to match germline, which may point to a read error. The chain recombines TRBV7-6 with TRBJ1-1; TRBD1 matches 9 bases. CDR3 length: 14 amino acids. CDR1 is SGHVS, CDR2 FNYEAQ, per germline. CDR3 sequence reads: CASSSGTGNAEAFF. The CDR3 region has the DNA TGTGCCAGCAGCTCCGGGACAGGGAACGCTGAAGCTTTCTTT.

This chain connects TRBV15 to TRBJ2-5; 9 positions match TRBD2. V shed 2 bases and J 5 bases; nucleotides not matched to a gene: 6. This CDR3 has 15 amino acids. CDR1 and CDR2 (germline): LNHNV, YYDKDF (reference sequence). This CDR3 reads CATSRPGTSYETQYF. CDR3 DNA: TGTGCCACCAGCAGACCCGGGACTAGCTATGAGACCCAGTACTTC. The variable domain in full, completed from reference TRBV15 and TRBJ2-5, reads DAMVIQNPRYQVTQFGKPVTLSCSQTLNHNVMYWYQQKSSQAPKLLFHYYDKDFNNEADTPDNFQSRRPNTSFCFLDIRSPGLGDTAMYLCATSRPGTSYETQYFGPGTRLLVL.

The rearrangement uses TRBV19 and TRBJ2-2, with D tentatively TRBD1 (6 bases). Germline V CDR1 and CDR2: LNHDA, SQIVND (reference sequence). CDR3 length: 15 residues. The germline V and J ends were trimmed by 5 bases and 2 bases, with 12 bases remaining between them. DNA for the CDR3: TGTGCCAGTAGTGCCGACAGGCTAAACACCGGGGAGCTGTTTTTT. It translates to CASSADRLNTGELFF.

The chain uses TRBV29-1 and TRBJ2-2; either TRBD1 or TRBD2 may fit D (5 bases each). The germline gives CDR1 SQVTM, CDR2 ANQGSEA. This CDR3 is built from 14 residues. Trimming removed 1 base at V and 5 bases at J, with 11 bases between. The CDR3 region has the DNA TGCAGCGTTGAAGCCCAGGGACGGACCGGGGAGCTGTTTTTT. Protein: CSVEAQGRTGELFF.

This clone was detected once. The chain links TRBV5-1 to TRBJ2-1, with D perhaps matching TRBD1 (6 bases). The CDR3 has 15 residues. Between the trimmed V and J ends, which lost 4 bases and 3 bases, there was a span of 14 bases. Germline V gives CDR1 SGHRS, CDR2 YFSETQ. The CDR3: CASSPGTNNYNEQFF. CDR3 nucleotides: TGCGCCAGCAGCCCCGGGACAAATAACTACAATGAGCAGTTCTTC.

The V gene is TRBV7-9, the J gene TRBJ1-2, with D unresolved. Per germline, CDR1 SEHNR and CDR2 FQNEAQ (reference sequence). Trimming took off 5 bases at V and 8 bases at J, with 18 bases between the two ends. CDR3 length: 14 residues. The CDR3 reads CASSLNGPGQGYTF. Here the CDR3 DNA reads TGTGCCAGCAGCCTCAACGGCCCCGGTCAGGGCTACACCTTC.

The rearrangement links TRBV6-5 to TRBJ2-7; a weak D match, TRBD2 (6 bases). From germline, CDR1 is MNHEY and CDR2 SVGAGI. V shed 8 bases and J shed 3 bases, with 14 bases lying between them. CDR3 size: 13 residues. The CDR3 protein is CASWTGSVYEQYF. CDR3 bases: TGTGCCAGCTGGACCGGGAGCGTCTACGAGCAGTACTTC.

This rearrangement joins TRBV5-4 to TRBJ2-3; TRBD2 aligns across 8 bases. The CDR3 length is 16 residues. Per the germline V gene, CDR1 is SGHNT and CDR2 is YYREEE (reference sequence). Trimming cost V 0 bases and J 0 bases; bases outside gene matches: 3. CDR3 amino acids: CASSLDPSGSTDTQYF. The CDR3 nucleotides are TGTGCCAGCAGCTTGGACCCTAGCGGGAGCACAGATACGCAGTATTTT.

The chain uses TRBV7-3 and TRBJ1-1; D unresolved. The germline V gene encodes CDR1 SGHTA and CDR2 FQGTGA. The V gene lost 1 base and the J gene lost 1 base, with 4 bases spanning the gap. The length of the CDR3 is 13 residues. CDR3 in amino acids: CASSLSRNTEAFF. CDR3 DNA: TGTGCCAGCAGCTTAAGCAGGAACACTGAAGCTTTCTTT. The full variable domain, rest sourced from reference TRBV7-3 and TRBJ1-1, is GAGVSQTPSNKVTEKGKYVELRCDPISGHTALYWYRQSLGQGPEFLIYFQGTGAADDSGLPNDRFFAVRPEGSVSTLKIQRTERGDSAVYLCASSLSRNTEAFFGQGTRLTVV.

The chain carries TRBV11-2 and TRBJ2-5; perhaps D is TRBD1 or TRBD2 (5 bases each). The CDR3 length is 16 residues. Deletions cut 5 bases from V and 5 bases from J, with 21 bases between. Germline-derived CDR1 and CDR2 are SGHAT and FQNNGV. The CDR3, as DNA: TGTGCCAGCAGCCCCGAAAGGGGTAGCCGCGGGGAGACCCAGTACTTC. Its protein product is CASSPERGSRGETQYF.

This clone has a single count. The CDR3 loop is CAWTGRPTNEKLFF. The CDR3 nucleotides are TGTGCCTGGACCGGGCGGCCAACTAATGAAAAACTGTTTTTT. This rearrangement joins TRBV30 to TRBJ1-4; D not resolved. V lost 4 bases, J lost 0 bases, and 9 bases lay in between. The CDR3 contains 14 residues. The germline V gene has CDR1 GTSNPN and CDR2 SVGIG (reference sequence).

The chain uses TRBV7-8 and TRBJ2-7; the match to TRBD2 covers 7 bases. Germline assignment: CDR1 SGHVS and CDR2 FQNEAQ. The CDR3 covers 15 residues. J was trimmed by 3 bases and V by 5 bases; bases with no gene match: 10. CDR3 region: CASSQTGSGIYEQYF. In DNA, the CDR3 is TGTGCCAGCAGCCAAACGGGGAGCGGGATCTACGAGCAGTACTTC.

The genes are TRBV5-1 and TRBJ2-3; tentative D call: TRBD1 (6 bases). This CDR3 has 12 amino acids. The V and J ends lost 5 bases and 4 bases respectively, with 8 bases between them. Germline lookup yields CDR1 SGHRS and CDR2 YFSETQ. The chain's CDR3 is CASREGADTQYF. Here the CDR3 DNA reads TGCGCCAGCAGAGAGGGGGCAGATACGCAGTATTTT. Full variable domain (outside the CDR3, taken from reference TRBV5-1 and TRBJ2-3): KAGVTQTPRYLIKTRGQQVTLSCSPISGHRSVSWYQQTPGQGLQFLFEYFSETQRNKGNFPGRFSGRQFSNSRSEMNVSTLELGDSALYLCASREGADTQYFGPGTRLTVL.

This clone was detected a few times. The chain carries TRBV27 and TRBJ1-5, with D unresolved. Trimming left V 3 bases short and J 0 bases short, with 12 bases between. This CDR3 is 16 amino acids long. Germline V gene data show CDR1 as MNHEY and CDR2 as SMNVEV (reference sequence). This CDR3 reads CASSFSLTGSNQPQHF. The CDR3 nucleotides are TGTGCCAGCAGTTTCTCTCTCACGGGTAGCAATCAGCCCCAGCATTTT.

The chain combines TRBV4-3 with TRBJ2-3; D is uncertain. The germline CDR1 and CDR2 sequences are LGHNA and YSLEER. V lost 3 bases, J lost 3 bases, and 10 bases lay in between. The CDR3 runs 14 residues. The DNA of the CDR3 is TGCGCCAGCAGCCAGTCAGCGTCGACAGATACGCAGTATTTT. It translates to CASSQSASTDTQYF.

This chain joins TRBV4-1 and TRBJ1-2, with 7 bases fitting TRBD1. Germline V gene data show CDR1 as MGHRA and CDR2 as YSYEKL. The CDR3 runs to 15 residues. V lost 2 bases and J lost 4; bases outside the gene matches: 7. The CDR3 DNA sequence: TGCGCCAGCAGCCAATTACAGGGGACGGGCTATGGCTACACCTTC. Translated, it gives CASSQLQGTGYGYTF.

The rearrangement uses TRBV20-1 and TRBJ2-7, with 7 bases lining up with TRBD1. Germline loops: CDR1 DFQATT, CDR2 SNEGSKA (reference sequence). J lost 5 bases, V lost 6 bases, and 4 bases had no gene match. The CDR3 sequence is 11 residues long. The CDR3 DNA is TGCAGTGCGGTACAGGGGAACGAGCAGTACTTC. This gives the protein CSAVQGNEQYF.